A single sample gave rise to the 2 T cell receptor beta chains below, sequenced in a study of identical twins. TCRdb re-called the 5' RACE reads through MiXCR, storing one row per CDR3 protein. The repertoire holds under 250,000 distinct CDR3 sequences, with 6.5% to 8.5% as singletons. This same sample was also taken into another study, of yellow fever vaccine responses in identical twins.

Sequenced material: memory (CD45RO+) T cells sorted from blood. The receptors were gathered from a woman aged 18 to 35 in good health.

The chain employs TRBV4-3 and TRBJ2-1; no clear D. Germline values: CDR1 LGHNA, CDR2 YSLEER. V lost 4 bases, J lost 3 bases, and 13 bases lay in between. The CDR3 has 15 residues. The CDR3 loop reads CASSPWWPNYNEQFF. DNA for the CDR3: TGCGCCAGCAGCCCCTGGTGGCCAAACTACAATGAGCAGTTCTTC.

The chain carries TRBV6-6 and TRBJ2-7; D unclear. CDR1 is MNHNY and CDR2 is SVGAGI in the germline V gene (reference sequence). V was cut by 0 bases and J by 2 bases, with 5 bases left in between. This CDR3 comprises 13 residues. The CDR3 reads CASSYSNAYEQYF. The CDR3 nucleotides read TGTGCCAGCAGTTACTCGAACGCCTACGAGCAGTACTTC.